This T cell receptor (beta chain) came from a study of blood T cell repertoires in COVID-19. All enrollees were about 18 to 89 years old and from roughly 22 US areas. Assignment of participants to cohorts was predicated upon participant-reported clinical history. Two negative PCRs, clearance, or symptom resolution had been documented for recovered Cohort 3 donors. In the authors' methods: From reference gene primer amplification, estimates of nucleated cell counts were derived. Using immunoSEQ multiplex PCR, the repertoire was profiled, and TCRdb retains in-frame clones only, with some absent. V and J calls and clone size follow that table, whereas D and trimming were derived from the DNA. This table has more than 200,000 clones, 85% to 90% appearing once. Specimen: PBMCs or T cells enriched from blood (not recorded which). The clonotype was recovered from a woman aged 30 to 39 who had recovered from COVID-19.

CDR3 DNA sequence: TGCGCCAGCAGCAACGGGGCGGGGGGAACCAGTAACTATGGCTACACCTTC. Protein sequence: CASSNGAGGTSNYGYTF. V is TRBV4-3 and J is TRBJ1-2, with a weak D call TRBD1 (5 bases). The V gene's germline CDR1 is LGHNA and CDR2 YSLEER. The CDR3 is 17 amino acids. Trimming removed 5 bases from V and 1 base from J, with 20 bases in between.